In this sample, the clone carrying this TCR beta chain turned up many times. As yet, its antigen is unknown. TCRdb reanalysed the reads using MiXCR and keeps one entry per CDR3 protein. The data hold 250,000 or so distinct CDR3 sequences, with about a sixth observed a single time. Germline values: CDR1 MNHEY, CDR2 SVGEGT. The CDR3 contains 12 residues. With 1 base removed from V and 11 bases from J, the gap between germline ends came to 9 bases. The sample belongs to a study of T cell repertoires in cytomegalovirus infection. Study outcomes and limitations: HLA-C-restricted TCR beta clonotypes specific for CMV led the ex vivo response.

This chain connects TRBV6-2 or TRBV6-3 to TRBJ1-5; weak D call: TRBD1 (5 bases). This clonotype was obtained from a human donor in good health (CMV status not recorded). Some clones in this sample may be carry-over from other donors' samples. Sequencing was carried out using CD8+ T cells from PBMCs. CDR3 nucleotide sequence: TGTGCCAGCAGTTACTGGATGGGGGCCCAGCATTTT. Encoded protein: CASSYWMGAQHF.